Sequencing of this TCR beta chain was carried out in a study of T cell clonotyping in hematopoietic cell transplantation. This clone showed up just once. Its target is unknown. The V end lost 8 bases, the J end lost 0 bases, and 11 bases lay between the germline ends. This CDR3 contains 14 residues. CDR1 and CDR2 from the germline V gene are SGHTA and FQGNSA. General observations from the study: Broader posttransplant TCR repertoire diversity was predicted by graft donor and pretransplant recipient Inverse Simpson Index values. At the given depth, recipient repertoires were over 95% de novo clonotypes. Recipient TCR diversity dropped after transplant; expanded clonotypes rose from day 30 to 180. CD4 and CD8 repertoire contributions could not be separated without sorting.

The assay was immunoSEQ multiplex PCR, and TCRdb's table has in-frame clones only and misses some. This sample carries around 17,000 clones, 71% of them seen once, and the ten largest clones take 8.5% to 9.5%. The sample comprised peripheral blood mononuclear cells. This TCR derives from a woman aged 55-70 years in good health. Some clones in this sample may be carry-over from other donors' samples. The rearrangement links TRBV7-2 to TRBJ2-1; D is possibly TRBD2 (6 bases). The CDR3 bases are TGTGCCAGCGAGGAGGGGAGCTCCTACAATGAGCAGTTCTTC. It yields the protein CASEEGSSYNEQFF.